The source of this T cell receptor (beta chain) is a study of T cell repertoires in ileal Crohn's disease. Some clones are missing from TCRdb's copy, which holds only in-frame ones; the method was immunoSEQ multiplex PCR. The table has some 28,000 clones, about four fifths seen once. From germline, CDR1 is SGHTA and CDR2 FQGNSA. V lost 1 base and J lost 1; bases outside the gene matches: 3. The CDR3 totals 15 residues. This TCR was sampled from an adult with Crohn's disease. The chain employs TRBV7-2 and TRBJ1-1; 7 bases are a match to TRBD1. Sequencing was carried out using ileal tissue. Written as DNA, the CDR3 is TGTGCCAGCAGCTTAGATTCAGGGGGGAACACTGAAGCTTTCTTT. Translation gives CASSLDSGGNTEAFF.